The 8 T cell receptor beta chains reported below all come from one sample, sequenced in a study of response to subunit inactivated influenza vaccine. From the RT-PCR reads, TCRdb called clonotypes with MiXCR, one entry per CDR3 protein. The sample shows 530,000 or so distinct CDR3 sequences, roughly 12% of them seen only once. The specimen was PBMCs from blood, collected on the day of vaccination. These TCRs come from a middle-aged man who received an inactivated influenza vaccine.

The table lists this clonotype with many counts. The V gene is TRBV18, the J gene TRBJ2-2; tentative D call: TRBD1 (6 bases). Germline assignment: CDR1 KGHSH and CDR2 LQKENI. The CDR3 loop spans 15 amino acids. Between the trimmed V and J ends, which lost 4 bases and 1 base, there was a span of 10 bases. CDR3 DNA: TGTGCCAGCTCACGGGGACACCTGAACACCGGGGAGCTGTTTTTT. It yields the protein CASSRGHLNTGELFF.

In this sample, this clonotype turned up many times. CDR3 in DNA: TGTGCCAGCAGTTACTCGATGGAGAACACTGAAGCTTTCTTT. Its protein is CASSYSMENTEAFF. The chain is built from TRBV6-2 or TRBV6-3 and TRBJ1-1, with no clear D. Germline assignment: CDR1 MNHEY and CDR2 SVGEGT. V gave up 0 bases and J gave up 1 base, with 6 bases separating them. This CDR3 has 14 residues.

This clonotype was observed a few times. V and J are TRBV10-3 and TRBJ2-4, with 8 bases identical to TRBD1. Germline V gives CDR1 ENHRY, CDR2 SYGVKD. J gave up 8 bases and V 6 bases, and 6 bases lay outside the gene matches. The CDR3 is 13 residues long. CDR3 amino acids: CAIRPDREDIQYF. The CDR3 DNA follows: TGTGCCATCAGGCCGGACAGGGAGGACATTCAGTACTTC.

This clonotype was counted many times. The rearrangement joins TRBV7-9 to TRBJ2-5; TRBD2 is a possible D gene (5 bases). V lost 1 base, J lost 4 bases, and 10 bases lay in between. Germline V gives CDR1 SEHNR, CDR2 FQNEAQ (reference sequence). CDR3 length: 14 amino acids. The DNA of the CDR3 is TGTGCCAGCAGCTTAGAGATACGGGGAGAGACCCAGTACTTC. Protein sequence: CASSLEIRGETQYF.

The gene calls are TRBV18 and TRBJ2-1; TRBD2 might be the D (6 bases). V shed 3 bases and J shed 9 bases, with 12 bases lying between them. Germline V CDR1 and CDR2: KGHSH, LQKENI. CDR3 length: 13 residues. The DNA of the CDR3 is TGTGCCAGCTCACCGATCGGGGGAATTGAGCAGTTCTTC. As protein: CASSPIGGIEQFF.

The CDR3 here is CATSDFGEVGFGELFF. DNA for the CDR3: TGTGCCACCAGTGATTTTGGTGAGGTCGGTTTCGGGGAGCTGTTTTTT. The chain employs TRBV24-1 and TRBJ2-2; D is unclear. V was shortened by 1 base and J by 7 bases, with 15 bases between the two germline ends. Germline CDR1 is KGHDR and CDR2 is SFDVKD. This CDR3 contains 16 residues.

Written as DNA, the CDR3 is TGTGCCAGCAGCCAAGATCACGGAGGTTGGGAGACCCAGTACTTC. This gives the protein CASSQDHGGWETQYF. The chain joins TRBV14 to TRBJ2-5; D may be TRBD2 (5 bases). The germline V gene encodes CDR1 SGHDN and CDR2 FVKESK. Trimming left V 0 bases short and J 5 bases short, with 13 bases between. This CDR3 has 15 residues.

This chain connects TRBV23-1 to TRBJ2-7; unclear D gene. TRBV23-1 is an ORF, and what it does is uncertain. The CDR3 sequence is 15 residues long. V was shortened by 3 bases and J by 0 bases, with 12 bases between the two germline ends. The CDR3 coding sequence is TGCGCCAGCAGTCATTCTCGCACACCCTCCTACGAGCAGTACTTC. It yields the protein CASSHSRTPSYEQYF.